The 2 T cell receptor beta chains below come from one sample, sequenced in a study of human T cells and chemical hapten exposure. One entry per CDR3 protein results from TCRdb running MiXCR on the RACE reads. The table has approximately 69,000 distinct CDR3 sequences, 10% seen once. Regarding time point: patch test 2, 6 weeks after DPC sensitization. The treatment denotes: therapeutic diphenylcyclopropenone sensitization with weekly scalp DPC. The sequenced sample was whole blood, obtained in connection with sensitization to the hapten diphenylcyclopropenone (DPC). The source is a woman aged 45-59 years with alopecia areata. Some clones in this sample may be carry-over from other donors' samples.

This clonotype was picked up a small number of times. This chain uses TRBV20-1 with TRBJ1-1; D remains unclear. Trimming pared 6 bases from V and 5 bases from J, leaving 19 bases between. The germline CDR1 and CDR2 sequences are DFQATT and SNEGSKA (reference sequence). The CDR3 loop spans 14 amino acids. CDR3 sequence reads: CSAHHPRMETEAFF. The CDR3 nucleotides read TGCAGTGCACATCACCCCCGGATGGAGACTGAAGCTTTCTTT.

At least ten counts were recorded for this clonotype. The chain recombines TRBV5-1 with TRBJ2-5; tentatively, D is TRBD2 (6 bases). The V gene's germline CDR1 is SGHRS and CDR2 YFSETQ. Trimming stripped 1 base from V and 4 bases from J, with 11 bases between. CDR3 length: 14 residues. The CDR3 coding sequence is TGCGCCAGCAGCTTGCGGCTAGCGCGAGAGACCCAGTACTTC. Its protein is CASSLRLARETQYF. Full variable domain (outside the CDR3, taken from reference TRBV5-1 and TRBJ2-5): KAGVTQTPRYLIKTRGQQVTLSCSPISGHRSVSWYQQTPGQGLQFLFEYFSETQRNKGNFPGRFSGRQFSNSRSEMNVSTLELGDSALYLCASSLRLARETQYFGPGTRLLVL.